These 30 T cell receptor beta chains were sequenced from one sample in a study of blood T cell repertoires in COVID-19. Data came from immunoSEQ multiplex PCR; TCRdb stores just in-frame clones and leaves some out. The table has about 170,000 clones, roughly 91% seen once; the top ten hold around 2.1%. The specimen sequenced was peripheral blood. These receptor sequences come from a man aged 50-59 years who had recovered from COVID-19.

In this sample, this clone turned up a few times. The J gene is TRBJ1-3, the V gene TRBV5-1, with 7 nucleotides matching TRBD1. The CDR3 has 16 residues. Germline trimming cut 4 bases from V and 0 bases from J; bases unmatched to any gene: 7. CDR1 and CDR2 from the germline V gene are SGHRS and YFSETQ. The CDR3 sequence is CASSPGTVVSGNTIYF. Written as DNA, the CDR3 is TGCGCCAGCAGCCCCGGGACAGTAGTCTCTGGAAACACCATATATTTT.

The chain links TRBV5-6 to TRBJ1-4, with D perhaps TRBD1 (6 bases). This CDR3 is 16 amino acids long. From germline, CDR1 is SGHDT and CDR2 YYEEEE. The germline V and J ends were trimmed by 4 bases and 9 bases, with 22 bases remaining between them. In nucleotides, the CDR3 is TGTGCCAGCAGCGGCCGGGACACTCTGCCTGACCAAAAACTGTTTTTT. Amino acids: CASSGRDTLPDQKLFF.

The V gene is TRBV6-2 or TRBV6-3, the J gene TRBJ1-1, with no clear D. Germline assignment: CDR1 MNHEY and CDR2 SVGEGT. The CDR3 has 12 amino acids. Trimming stripped 3 bases from V and 7 bases from J, with 9 bases between. Written as DNA, the CDR3 is TGTGCCAGCAGTTATTCCGGAGGTGAAGCTTTCTTT. Its translation: CASSYSGGEAFF.

The table lists this clone with a count of one. The chain combines TRBV19 with TRBJ2-3, with D perhaps matching TRBD1 (6 bases). CDR3 length: 15 amino acids. The germline V gene encodes CDR1 LNHDA and CDR2 SQIVND (reference sequence). V shed 2 bases and J shed 3 bases, with 12 bases lying between them. DNA for the CDR3: TGTGCCAGTAGTATATTGGGGCAGGGGACAGATACGCAGTATTTT. This sequence encodes CASSILGQGTDTQYF.

This chain uses TRBV6-6 with TRBJ1-2; tentatively, D is TRBD1 (6 bases). From germline, CDR1 is MNHNY and CDR2 SVGAGI (reference sequence). Trimming removed 6 bases at V and 1 base at J, with 9 bases between. This CDR3 spans 13 amino acids. This CDR3 is CASRKDSNYGYTF. Here the CDR3 DNA reads TGTGCCAGCAGAAAGGACAGTAACTATGGCTACACCTTC.

This rearrangement joins TRBV4-1 to TRBJ2-3; 7 bases line up with TRBD2. J gave up 3 bases and V 3 bases, and 9 bases lay outside the gene matches. CDR1 is MGHRA, CDR2 YSYEKL, per germline. The CDR3 is made up of 16 amino acids. The CDR3, as DNA: TGCGCCAGCAGCCACCTCGCTAGCGGAGAGACAGATACGCAGTATTTT. Protein: CASSHLASGETDTQYF.

J is TRBJ1-1 and V is TRBV13; weak D call: TRBD1 (6 bases). The CDR3 totals 13 residues. Germline CDR1 PRHDT, CDR2 FYEKMQ (reference sequence). V gave up 1 base and J gave up 6 bases, with 9 bases separating them. The CDR3, as DNA: TGTGCCAGCAGCTTAGCAGGGGCGGCTGAAGCTTTCTTT. Protein product: CASSLAGAAEAFF.

The CDR3 nucleotides are TGTGCCAGCAGCTCGGGACAGACCATGAACACTGAAGCTTTCTTT. Protein: CASSSGQTMNTEAFF. This rearrangement joins TRBV5-4 to TRBJ1-1; 7 positions match TRBD1. The CDR3 has 15 amino acids. Germline trimming cut 3 bases from V and 0 bases from J; bases unmatched to any gene: 5. The germline V gene has CDR1 SGHNT and CDR2 YYREEE (reference sequence). The whole variable domain, filled in from reference TRBV5-4 and TRBJ1-1, reads ETGVTQSPTHLIKTRGQQVTLRCSSQSGHNTVSWYQQALGQGPQFIFQYYREEENGRGNFPPRFSGLQFPNYSSELNVNALELDDSALYLCASSSGQTMNTEAFFGQGTRLTVV.

V gene TRBV23-1 combines with J gene TRBJ1-2; TRBD1 aligns across 8 bases. TRBV23-1 is classed as an ORF, of uncertain function. CDR3 length: 18 amino acids. V lost 2 bases to trimming and J lost 4 bases; unmatched junction nucleotides: 15. CDR3 region: CASSQAGGDRGAPYGYTF. CDR3 in DNA: TGCGCCAGCAGTCAAGCGGGCGGAGACAGGGGAGCCCCCTATGGCTACACCTTC.

V is TRBV20-1 and J is TRBJ2-5, with 8 bases that match TRBD2. With 3 bases clipped from V and 5 bases from J, the junction kept 8 bases outside the gene matches. The CDR3 loop spans 14 amino acids. Germline V gives CDR1 DFQATT, CDR2 SNEGSKA (reference sequence). CDR3 protein: CSASGRGGRETQYF. CDR3 sequence (DNA): TGCAGTGCTAGTGGACGGGGGGGCCGGGAGACCCAGTACTTC.

The V call is TRBV4-1, the J call TRBJ2-7; D is perhaps TRBD1 (7 bases). V dropped 0 bases and J dropped 11 bases, with 20 bases sitting between them. The CDR3 has 15 amino acids. Germline loops: CDR1 MGHRA, CDR2 YSYEKL. Here the CDR3 reads CASSQDPAPTGRKYF. CDR3 in DNA: TGCGCCAGCAGCCAAGACCCCGCTCCGACAGGGAGGAAGTACTTC.

DNA for the CDR3: TGTGCCAGCAGCCAGCACGTTTCGGGGGATGAGCAGTTCTTC. Encoded protein: CASSQHVSGDEQFF. The rearrangement joins TRBV14 to TRBJ2-1; maybe TRBD2 (6 bases). The V end lost 3 bases, the J end lost 8 bases, and 14 bases lay between the germline ends. CDR3 length: 14 amino acids. From germline, CDR1 is SGHDN and CDR2 FVKESK.

The chain has TRBV28 and TRBJ1-3; 8 nucleotides align to TRBD1. Germline V CDR1 and CDR2: MDHEN, SYDVKM. The ends lost 2 bases at V and 5 bases at J; junction bases unmatched: 11. CDR3 length equals 17 residues. The CDR3, as DNA: TGTGCCAGCAGTTTAGTGACAGGGGAAGTTGGGAGAAACACCATATATTTT. Its protein product is CASSLVTGEVGRNTIYF.

The chain recombines TRBV4-3 with TRBJ2-7; 7 bases agree with TRBD1. There are 17 residues in the CDR3. V trimming: 3 bases; J trimming: 2 bases; junction bases outside the gene matches: 13. Germline assignment: CDR1 LGHNA and CDR2 YSLEER. The CDR3 reads CASSHLNRDSDTYEQYF. The CDR3 DNA is TGCGCCAGCAGCCATCTAAACCGGGACAGTGACACCTACGAGCAGTACTTC.

The gene calls are TRBV3-1 (or the pseudogene TRBV3-2) and TRBJ2-4; unclear D gene. V lost 3 bases to trimming and J lost 0 bases, with 9 bases between them. Germline V lookup: CDR1 LGHDT, CDR2 YNNKEL (reference sequence). CDR3 length: 15 amino acids. The CDR3 spells CASSHLRLAKNIQYF. The CDR3 coding sequence is TGTGCCAGCAGCCATTTAAGACTAGCCAAAAACATTCAGTACTTC.

As DNA, the CDR3 is TGTGCCAGCAGGCCGATACAGGCGAGCTCCTACGAGCAGTACTTC. It encodes CASRPIQASSYEQYF. The V and J genes are TRBV6-5 and TRBJ2-7; weak D call: TRBD1 (5 bases). The CDR3 covers 15 residues. V lost 6 bases, J lost 0 bases, and 15 bases lay in between. Germline V gene data show CDR1 as MNHEY and CDR2 as SVGAGI.

CDR3 protein: CASSPGPSGVGTQYF. CDR3 in DNA: TGTGCCAGCAGCCCGGGCCCTAGCGGGGTCGGCACGCAGTATTTT. This chain joins TRBV5-4 and TRBJ2-3, with 9 bases fitting TRBD2. Germline assignment: CDR1 SGHNT and CDR2 YYREEE (reference sequence). V dropped 4 bases and J dropped 9; count of bases not matched to a gene: 12. There are 15 residues in the CDR3. The full variable domain, its missing parts supplied by reference TRBV5-4 and TRBJ2-3, is ETGVTQSPTHLIKTRGQQVTLRCSSQSGHNTVSWYQQALGQGPQFIFQYYREEENGRGNFPPRFSGLQFPNYSSELNVNALELDDSALYLCASSPGPSGVGTQYFGPGTRLTVL.

This chain joins TRBV5-1 and TRBJ2-4; TRBD1 matches at 10 bases. Unmatched junction bases numbered 3, after V lost 3 bases and J lost 0 bases. This CDR3 is 16 amino acids long. CDR1 is SGHRS and CDR2 is YFSETQ in the germline V gene. The CDR3 here is CASSSGQGVAKNIQYF. The CDR3 DNA follows: TGCGCCAGCAGCTCCGGACAGGGGGTAGCCAAAAACATTCAGTACTTC. Based on the CDR3 plus reference TRBV5-1 and TRBJ2-4, the full variable domain is KAGVTQTPRYLIKTRGQQVTLSCSPISGHRSVSWYQQTPGQGLQFLFEYFSETQRNKGNFPGRFSGRQFSNSRSEMNVSTLELGDSALYLCASSSGQGVAKNIQYFGAGTRLSVL.

This chain uses TRBV14 with TRBJ2-7; possibly TRBD2 for D (5 bases). The CDR3 spans 16 residues. Germline CDR1 and CDR2: SGHDN and FVKESK. The V and J ends lost 0 bases and 2 bases respectively, with 14 bases between them. CDR3 residues: CASSQDNPWGAYEQYF. In DNA form, the CDR3 reads TGTGCCAGCAGCCAAGATAATCCGTGGGGAGCCTACGAGCAGTACTTC.

The chain has TRBV9 and TRBJ1-3; tentatively, D is TRBD1 (5 bases). There are 14 residues in the CDR3. The V end lost 0 bases, the J end lost 4 bases, and 8 bases lay between the germline ends. Germline CDR1 SGDLS, CDR2 YYNGEE. CDR3 sequence (DNA): TGTGCCAGCAGCGTAGCACAGGAGGGAAACACCATATATTTT. It encodes CASSVAQEGNTIYF.

This clone occurred once. V and J are TRBV5-1 and TRBJ2-5; 8 nucleotides line up with TRBD1. Trimming at V came to 0 bases and at J to 4 bases, leaving 8 bases not matched to a gene. This CDR3 region has 16 residues. Per germline, CDR1 SGHRS and CDR2 YFSETQ. In DNA, the CDR3 is TGCGCCAGCAGCTTGGGCGACAGGGGTGGGGGAGAGACCCAGTACTTC. Its translation: CASSLGDRGGGETQYF.

The chain links TRBV30 to TRBJ2-5; D not resolved. Germline V gene data show CDR1 as GTSNPN and CDR2 as SVGIG (reference sequence). V shed 2 bases and J shed 2 bases, with 6 bases lying between them. The CDR3 loop spans 12 amino acids. The CDR3 nucleotides are TGTGCCTGGAGTTTCAGTCAAGAGACCCAGTACTTC. The encoded protein is CAWSFSQETQYF.

This clone has only one observation. The J gene is TRBJ1-1, the V gene TRBV19; no definite D call. Germline values: CDR1 LNHDA, CDR2 SQIVND (reference sequence). The V end was cut by 3 bases, the J end by 1 base, with 6 bases between. The CDR3 covers 13 residues. CDR3 sequence: CASSISRNTEAFF. The CDR3 DNA sequence: TGTGCCAGTAGTATTAGTAGGAACACTGAAGCTTTCTTT.

The chain has TRBV19 and TRBJ2-5, with D unresolved. V was clipped by 1 base and J by 5 bases, with 17 bases between them. CDR3 length equals 16 residues. Germline V gene data show CDR1 as LNHDA and CDR2 as SQIVND (reference sequence). CDR3 DNA sequence: TGTGCCAGTAGTATAGTGCAGGCCTCCCCAAGGGAGACCCAGTACTTC. Protein: CASSIVQASPRETQYF.

The chain carries TRBV3-1 (or the pseudogene TRBV3-2) and TRBJ1-4; a possible D gene is TRBD1 (6 bases). V lost 5 bases and J 8 bases, leaving 12 bases between the germline ends. Looked up from germline, CDR1 is LGHDT and CDR2 is YNNKEL (reference sequence). This CDR3 is built from 13 residues. The DNA of the CDR3 is TGTGCCAGCAGCGCCCGACAGGAGGAAAAACTGTTTTTT. Protein: CASSARQEEKLFF.

The gene calls are TRBV28 and TRBJ1-2; 9 bases map to TRBD1. V lost 5 bases and J lost 3; bases outside the gene matches: 7. The germline CDR1 and CDR2 sequences are MDHEN and SYDVKM. The CDR3 spans 15 residues. The CDR3 nucleotides read TGTGCCAGCAGTCCCGGGACAGGGAGGGACTATGGCTACACCTTC. Its translation is CASSPGTGRDYGYTF.

The chain carries TRBV10-3 and TRBJ2-3, with 8 bases identical to TRBD1. Germline V gives CDR1 ENHRY, CDR2 SYGVKD. V lost 3 bases, J lost 4 bases, and 6 bases stayed unmatched. The CDR3 spans 15 residues. CDR3 nucleotides: TGTGCCATCAGTGAATCGGCAGGGGGCTCAGATACGCAGTATTTT. This codes for CAISESAGGSDTQYF.

The rearrangement joins TRBV6-1 to TRBJ2-7, with 7 nucleotides matching TRBD1. With 1 base clipped from V and 2 bases from J, the junction kept 8 bases outside the gene matches. The germline CDR1 and CDR2 sequences are MNHNS and SASEGT. CDR3 size: 16 residues. CDR3 region: CASSEDGQQGTYEQYF. The CDR3 region has the DNA TGTGCCAGCAGTGAAGACGGTCAACAGGGGACCTACGAGCAGTACTTC.

This sequence joins TRBV4-2 and TRBJ2-7; tentatively, D is TRBD2 (5 bases). V was cut by 5 bases and J by 7 bases, with 15 bases left in between. The CDR3 consists of 13 residues. Germline V gene sequence: CDR1 LGHNA, CDR2 YNFKEQ. CDR3 protein: CASSGEGPGEQYF. CDR3 coding DNA: TGTGCCAGCAGCGGAGAAGGGCCGGGAGAGCAGTACTTC.

This chain joins TRBV5-6 and TRBJ2-3, with TRBD2 matching 9 bases. V gave up 0 bases and J gave up 2 bases; unmatched junction bases: 4. The CDR3 has 16 residues. Germline V CDR1 and CDR2: SGHDT, YYEEEE. CDR3 residues: CASSLGLAGPTDTQYF. The CDR3 DNA follows: TGTGCCAGCAGCTTGGGGCTAGCGGGGCCCACAGATACGCAGTATTTT.